The 6 T cell receptor beta chains listed next were all sequenced from one sample in a study of technical replicates of blood from several donors. Only in-frame clones appear in the TCRdb table, and some are missing; sequencing was by immunoSEQ multiplex PCR. The table has approximately 65,000 clones, about 86% seen once. What was sequenced was PBMCs. The source is a human donor in good health. Some clones in this sample may be carry-over from other donors' samples.

The rearrangement links TRBV7-9 to TRBJ2-1; 7 positions agree with TRBD2. The germline gives CDR1 SEHNR, CDR2 FQNEAQ (reference sequence). Trimming cost V 5 bases and J 10 bases; bases outside gene matches: 17. The CDR3 extends over 16 amino acids. CDR3: CASSAAGLVGGLEQFF. CDR3 DNA sequence: TGTGCCAGCAGCGCCGCCGGACTAGTCGGGGGATTGGAGCAGTTCTTC.

This chain uses TRBV7-2 with TRBJ1-1, with 9 bases identical to TRBD1. The V gene end was trimmed by 6 bases and the J gene end by 1 base; junction bases not matched to a gene: 6. CDR1 and CDR2 from the germline V gene are SGHTA and FQGNSA. This CDR3 has 15 amino acids. CDR3: CASRPDRGTNTEAFF. CDR3 nucleotides: TGTGCCAGCAGACCAGACAGGGGGACGAACACTGAAGCTTTCTTT.

This clone was recorded a few times. The chain joins TRBV10-3 to TRBJ2-3, with 8 positions matching TRBD1. Germline CDR1 ENHRY, CDR2 SYGVKD. V lost 0 bases, J lost 1 base, and 12 bases stayed unmatched. The CDR3 covers 19 residues. The CDR3 loop is CAISESLVFRTGRTDTQYF. DNA for the CDR3: TGTGCCATCAGTGAGTCGCTGGTCTTCCGGACAGGGCGCACAGATACGCAGTATTTT.

This sequence joins TRBV30 and TRBJ2-1; 11 bases are shared with TRBD2. This CDR3 has 15 amino acids. Germline CDR1 and CDR2: GTSNPN and SVGIG (reference sequence). V lost 2 bases, J lost 8 bases, and 8 bases stayed unmatched. CDR3 sequence: CAWSPGLAAEDEQFF. Here the CDR3 DNA reads TGTGCCTGGAGTCCGGGACTAGCGGCAGAGGATGAGCAGTTCTTC. Full variable domain (outside the CDR3, taken from reference TRBV30 and TRBJ2-1): SQTIHQWPATLVQPVGSPLSLECTVEGTSNPNLYWYRQAAGRGLQLLFYSVGIGQISSEVPQNLSASRPQDRQFILSSKKLLLSDSGFYLCAWSPGLAAEDEQFFGPGTRLTVL.

This chain uses TRBV4-3 with TRBJ2-3, with TRBD2 matching over 11 bases. V shed 0 bases and J 4 bases; nucleotides not matched to a gene: 6. The germline V gene encodes CDR1 LGHNA and CDR2 YSLEER. The CDR3 is 17 residues long. The CDR3 reads CASSQEAGTSGADTQYF. As DNA, the CDR3 is TGCGCCAGCAGCCAAGAGGCCGGGACTAGCGGAGCAGATACGCAGTATTTT.

The chain carries TRBV6-5 and TRBJ1-1, with 7 positions matching TRBD1. CDR1 and CDR2 from the germline V gene are MNHEY and SVGAGI. V gave up 2 bases and J gave up 7 bases; unmatched junction bases: 7. CDR3 length equals 14 residues. CDR3 in amino acids: CASSYPHRGDEAFF. CDR3 DNA: TGTGCCAGCAGTTACCCCCACAGGGGCGATGAAGCTTTCTTT.